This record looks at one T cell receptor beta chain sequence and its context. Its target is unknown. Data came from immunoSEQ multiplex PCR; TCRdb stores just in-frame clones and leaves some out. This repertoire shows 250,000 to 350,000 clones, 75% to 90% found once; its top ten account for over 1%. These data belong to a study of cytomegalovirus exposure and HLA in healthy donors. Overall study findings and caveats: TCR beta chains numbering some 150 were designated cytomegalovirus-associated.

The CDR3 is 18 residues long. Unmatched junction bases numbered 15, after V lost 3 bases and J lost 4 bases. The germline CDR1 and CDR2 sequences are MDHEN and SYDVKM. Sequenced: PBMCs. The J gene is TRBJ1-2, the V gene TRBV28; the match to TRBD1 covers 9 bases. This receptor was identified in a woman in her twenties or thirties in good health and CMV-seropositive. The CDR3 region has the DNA TGTGCCAGCAGTTTGGAGGGACAGGGCCTACGAGGGGCCTATGGCTACACCTTC. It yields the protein CASSLEGQGLRGAYGYTF.